This paragraph reports one T cell receptor beta chain. This clone was recorded a few times. This clone's antigen is unknown. Base qualities are missing; no much larger clone stands one base away. Genomic DNA was isolated from the sorted cells so that the TCRbeta CDR3 region could be sequenced. TCRbeta CDR3 regions were sequenced using the immunoSEQ Assay. TCRdb retrieved this table from immuneACCESS and kept in-frame rearrangements only. Not all clones are present; in checked studies, unresolved V genes account for under half, and no reason is known for the remainder. The sample yields 150,000 to 180,000 clones; 90% to 95% were counted once. About 0.33% of the sample is taken by the ten largest. This sample stems from a study of OX40 agonist ivuxolimab in advanced cancers. About the investigation overall: Ivuxolimab was a fully human IgG2 agonistic monoclonal antibody targeting the costimulatory receptor OX40 (CD134). Intravenous ivuxolimab was administered to patients every 2 weeks at six dose levels: 0.01, 0.1, 0.3, 1.5, 3 and 10 mg/kg. Of the approximately 50 dose-escalation patients, hepatocellular carcinoma was present in about 20, melanoma in approximately 15, renal cell carcinoma in 9 and head and neck cancer in 9. In the dose-escalation cohort, around four fifths of patients were male, and the mean age was approximately 60 years, with a range of about 20 to 79. Patients were allowed to have had prior anti-PD-1, anti-PD-L1 or anti-CTLA-4 therapy, and 30% to 40% of the dose-escalation patients had been treated with checkpoint inhibitors. Partial responses occurred in three dose-escalation patients, of whom one had hepatocellular carcinoma and two had cutaneous melanoma. Peripheral TCRbeta sequencing was intended to test whether TCR sequence diversity was altered and clonal T-cell expansion was caused by ivuxolimab. The paper reports the monotherapy dose-escalation portion (N of about 50 patients) of the phase I ivuxolimab trial. Results the study describes overall, beyond this receptor: Low levels of normalized T-cell clonal expansion were also seen in some patients who did not respond. In the 0.1-3.0 mg/kg groups, partial responders had among the lowest normalized peripheral clonal expansion, particularly in CD8+ T cells. Which antigens the clonally expanded peripheral T cells were specific for was not determined. After ivuxolimab, expanded clones were on average more numerous among CD8+ T cells than among CD4+ T cells. Clonal expansion of both CD4+ and CD8+ blood T cells was observed from baseline to week 6 at doses 0.1 to 3.0 mg/kg.

The trial excluded patients who had a history of autoimmune disease or who were on systemic immunosuppression. Peripheral blood for TCR sequencing was collected from all dose cohorts at baseline, on cycle 4 day 1, and on cycle 7 day 1. The samples were taken from a phase I, first-in-human, multicenter, open-label dose-escalation trial of ivuxolimab. The trial enrolled adults with locally advanced or metastatic head and neck squamous cell, hepatocellular, melanoma or renal cell carcinoma. Before TCR sequencing, CD4+ and CD8+ T cells were separately sorted from peripheral blood. This receptor was taken from an adult with an advanced solid tumor such as melanoma, head and neck, liver or kidney cancer. The sample in question was CD4+ or CD8+ T cells sorted from blood, obtained in a trial of the OX40 agonist ivuxolimab.

The CDR3 here reads CASSLSGGPGNTIYF. The DNA sequence is given as TGTGCCAGCAGCTTATCGGGGGGGCCGGGAAACACCATATATTTT. The V gene is TRBV7-2 and the J gene is TRBJ1-3; 6 matching bases give a weak D call of TRBD1. The CDR3 measures 15 amino acids from cysteine to phenylalanine. Only CDR3 DNA is held: 45 bases, read in frame from base 1. V and J are truncated by 2 bases and 4 bases respectively, leaving an intervening sequence of 12 bases. According to the germline V gene, CDR1 reads SGHTA and CDR2 reads FQGNSA.